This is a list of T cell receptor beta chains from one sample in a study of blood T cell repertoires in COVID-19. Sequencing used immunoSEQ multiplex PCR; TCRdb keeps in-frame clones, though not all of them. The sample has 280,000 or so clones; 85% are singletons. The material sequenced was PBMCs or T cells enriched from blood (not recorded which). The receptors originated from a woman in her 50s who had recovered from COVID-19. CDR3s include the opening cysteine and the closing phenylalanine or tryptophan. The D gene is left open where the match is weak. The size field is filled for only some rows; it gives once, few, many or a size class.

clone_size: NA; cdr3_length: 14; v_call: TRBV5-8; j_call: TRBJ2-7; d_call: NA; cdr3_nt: TGTGCCAGCAGCCCGAGTGTTATCTCCTACGAGCAGTACTTC; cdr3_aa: CASSPSVISYEQYF
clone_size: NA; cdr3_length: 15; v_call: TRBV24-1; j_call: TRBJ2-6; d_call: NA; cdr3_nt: TGTGCCACCAGTGACTACAGCTCTGGGGCCAACGTCCTGACTTTC; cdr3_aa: CATSDYSSGANVLTF
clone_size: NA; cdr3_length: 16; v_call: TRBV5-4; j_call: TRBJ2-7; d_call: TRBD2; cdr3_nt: TGTGCCAGCACACTAGCGGGAGGGACAGGTTCCCACGAGCAGTACTTC; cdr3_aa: CASTLAGGTGSHEQYF
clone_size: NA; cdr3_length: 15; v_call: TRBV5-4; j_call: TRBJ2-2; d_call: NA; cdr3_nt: TGTGCCAGCAGCTTGGGTCCCTACTACACCGGGGAGCTGTTTTTT; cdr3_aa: CASSLGPYYTGELFF
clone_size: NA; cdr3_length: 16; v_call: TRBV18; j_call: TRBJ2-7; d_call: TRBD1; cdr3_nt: TGTGCCAGCTCACCACTTCGTGGGACAGGGTCCTACGAGCAGTACTTC; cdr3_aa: CASSPLRGTGSYEQYF
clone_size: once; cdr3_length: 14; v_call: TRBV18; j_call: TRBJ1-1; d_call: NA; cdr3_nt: TGTGCCAGCTCACCTAGGAGGGCAGACACTGAAGCTTTCTTT; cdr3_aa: CASSPRRADTEAFF
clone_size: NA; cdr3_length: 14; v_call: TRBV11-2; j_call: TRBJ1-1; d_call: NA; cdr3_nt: TGTGCCAGCAGCCCTCTGACTGCGAACACTGAAGCTTTCTTT; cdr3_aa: CASSPLTANTEAFF
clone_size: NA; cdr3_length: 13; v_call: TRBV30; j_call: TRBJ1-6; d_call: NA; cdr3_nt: TGTGCCTGGAACAGGGACCCCAGTTCACCCCTCCACTTT; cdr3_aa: CAWNRDPSSPLHF
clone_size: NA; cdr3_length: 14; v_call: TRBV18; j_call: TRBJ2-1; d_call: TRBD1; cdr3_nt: TGTGCCAGCTCACCAGGGACAGGTGACAATGAGCAGTTCTTC; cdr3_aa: CASSPGTGDNEQFF
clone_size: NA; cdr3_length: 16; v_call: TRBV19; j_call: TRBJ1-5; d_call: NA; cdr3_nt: TGTGCCAGTAGTGGCAGGGGTGTTGGTTGGAATCAGCCCCAGCATTTT; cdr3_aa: CASSGRGVGWNQPQHF
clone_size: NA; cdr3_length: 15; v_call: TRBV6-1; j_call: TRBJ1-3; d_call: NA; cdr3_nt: TGTGCCAGCAGTGAAGTTGGCCGCTCTGGAAACACCATATATTTT; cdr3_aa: CASSEVGRSGNTIYF
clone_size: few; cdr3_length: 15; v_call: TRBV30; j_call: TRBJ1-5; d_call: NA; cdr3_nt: TGTGCCTGGGAAGACAAATCCAAGGGCAATCAGCCCCAGCATTTT; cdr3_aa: CAWEDKSKGNQPQHF
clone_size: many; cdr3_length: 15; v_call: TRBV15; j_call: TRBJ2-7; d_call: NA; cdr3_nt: TGTGCCACCAGCAGAGGACTCCCTCCCTCCTACGAGCAGTACTTC; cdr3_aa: CATSRGLPPSYEQYF
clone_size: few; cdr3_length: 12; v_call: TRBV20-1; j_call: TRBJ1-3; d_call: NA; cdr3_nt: TGCAGTGCTAGTTCGGCTGGAAACACCATATATTTT; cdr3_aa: CSASSAGNTIYF
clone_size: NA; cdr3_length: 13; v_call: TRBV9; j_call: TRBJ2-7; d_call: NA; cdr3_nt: TGTGCCAGCAGCGTAGGACTTTCGCTAGAGCAGTACTTC; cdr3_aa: CASSVGLSLEQYF
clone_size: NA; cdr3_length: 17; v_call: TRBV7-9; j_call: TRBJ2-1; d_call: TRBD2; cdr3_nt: TGTGCCAGCAGCATTACTAGCGGGGGCCGCTCCTACAATGAGCAGTTCTTC; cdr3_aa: CASSITSGGRSYNEQFF
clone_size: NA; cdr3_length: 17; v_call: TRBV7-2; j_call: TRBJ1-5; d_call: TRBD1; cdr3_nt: TGTGCCAGCAGCCCCCAGGCCGGACAGGGTAGCAATCAGCCCCAGCATTTT; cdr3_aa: CASSPQAGQGSNQPQHF
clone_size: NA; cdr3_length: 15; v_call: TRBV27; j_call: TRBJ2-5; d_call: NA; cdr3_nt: TGTGCCAGCAGGGAGACTAGTTTTCGGCTAGAGACCCAGTACTTC; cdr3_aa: CASRETSFRLETQYF
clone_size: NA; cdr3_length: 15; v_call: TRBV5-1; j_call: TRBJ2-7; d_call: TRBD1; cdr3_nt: TGCGCCAGCAGCATAACCGGGACAGGGACGTACGAGCAGTACTTC; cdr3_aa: CASSITGTGTYEQYF
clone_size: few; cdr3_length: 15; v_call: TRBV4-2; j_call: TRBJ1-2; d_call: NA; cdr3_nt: TGTGCCAGCAGCCAAGTTGGGGATAGGGAGTATGGCTACACCTTC; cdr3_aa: CASSQVGDREYGYTF
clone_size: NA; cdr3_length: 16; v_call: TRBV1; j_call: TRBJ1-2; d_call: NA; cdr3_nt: TGCACCAGCAGCCAAGAATTTGTAGCAGTTGACTATGGCTACACCTTC; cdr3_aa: CTSSQEFVAVDYGYTF
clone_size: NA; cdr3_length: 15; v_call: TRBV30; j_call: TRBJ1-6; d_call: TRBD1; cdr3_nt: TGTGCCTGGAGCGGATACAGGGGGCGAACTTCACCCCTCCACTTT; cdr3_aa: CAWSGYRGRTSPLHF
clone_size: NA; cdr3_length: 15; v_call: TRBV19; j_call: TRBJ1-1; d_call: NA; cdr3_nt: TGTGCCAGTAGTATAGAATTGGGGGGGCCGAAGGAAGCTTTCTTT; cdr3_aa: CASSIELGGPKEAFF
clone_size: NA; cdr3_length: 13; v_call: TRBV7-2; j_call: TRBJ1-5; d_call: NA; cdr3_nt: TGTGCCAGCAGCTTGGACAACAATCAGCCCCAGCATTTT; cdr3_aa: CASSLDNNQPQHF
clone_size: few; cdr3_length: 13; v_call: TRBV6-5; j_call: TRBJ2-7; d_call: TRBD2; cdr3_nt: TGTGCCAGCAGTTCCACGACTAGCGCCGAGCAGTACTTC; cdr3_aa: CASSSTTSAEQYF
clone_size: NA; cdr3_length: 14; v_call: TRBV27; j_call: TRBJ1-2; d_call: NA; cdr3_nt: TGTGCCAGCAGGACGGACAGCCCGACCTATGGCTACACCTTC; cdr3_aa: CASRTDSPTYGYTF
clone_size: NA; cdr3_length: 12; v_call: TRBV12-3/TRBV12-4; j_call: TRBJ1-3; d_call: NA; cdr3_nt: TGTGCCAGCAGCCCGGCTGGAAACACCATATATTTT; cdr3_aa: CASSPAGNTIYF
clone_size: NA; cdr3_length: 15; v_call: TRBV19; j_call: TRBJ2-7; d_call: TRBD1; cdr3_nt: TGTGCCAGTAGTATCCTCGGGACAGGGAATCGCGAGCAGTACTTC; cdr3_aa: CASSILGTGNREQYF
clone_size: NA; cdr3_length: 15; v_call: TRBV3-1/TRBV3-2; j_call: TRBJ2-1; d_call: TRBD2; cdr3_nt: TGTGCCAGCAGGCCTAGCGGGGGACTCGACAATGAGCAGTTCTTC; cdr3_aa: CASRPSGGLDNEQFF
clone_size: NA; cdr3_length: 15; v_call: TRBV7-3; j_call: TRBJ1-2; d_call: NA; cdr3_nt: TGTGCCAGCAGCTTATCGGCAGGCCTTAACTATGGCTACACCTTC; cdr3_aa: CASSLSAGLNYGYTF
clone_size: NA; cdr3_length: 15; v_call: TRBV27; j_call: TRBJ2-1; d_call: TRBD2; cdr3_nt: TGTGCCAGCAGCCTCCTAGGCGGGAGCAATGGTGAGCAGTTCTTC; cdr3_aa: CASSLLGGSNGEQFF
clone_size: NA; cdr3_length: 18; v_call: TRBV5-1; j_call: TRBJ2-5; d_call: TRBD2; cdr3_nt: TGCGCCAGCAGCCCACCCGATCTAGCGGGCCCGAGGGGGGAGACCCAGTACTTC; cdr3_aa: CASSPPDLAGPRGETQYF
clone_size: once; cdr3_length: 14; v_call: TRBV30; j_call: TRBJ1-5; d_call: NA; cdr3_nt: TGTGCCTGGAGTCGGGGTACCGTTAATCAGCCCCAGCATTTT; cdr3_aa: CAWSRGTVNQPQHF
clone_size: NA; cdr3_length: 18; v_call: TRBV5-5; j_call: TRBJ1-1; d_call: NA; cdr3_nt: TGTGCCAGCAGCTTGATCCCGGGCAGGGGAGCGACGAACACTGAAGCTTTCTTT; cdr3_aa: CASSLIPGRGATNTEAFF
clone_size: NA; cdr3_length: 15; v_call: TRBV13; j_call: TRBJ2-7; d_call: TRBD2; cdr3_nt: TGTGCCAGCAGCTCCGGGACTAGCGGACCCTACGAGCAGTACTTC; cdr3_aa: CASSSGTSGPYEQYF
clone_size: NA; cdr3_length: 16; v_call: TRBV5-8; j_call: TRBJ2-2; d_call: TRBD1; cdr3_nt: TGTGCCAGACATCTCCCTCAGGGGGTGAACACCGGGGAGCTGTTTTTT; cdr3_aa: CARHLPQGVNTGELFF
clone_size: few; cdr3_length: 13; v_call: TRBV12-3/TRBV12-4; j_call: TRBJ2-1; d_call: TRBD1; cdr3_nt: TGTGCCAGCAGTTTGAGGGGGCACAATGAGCAGTTCTTC; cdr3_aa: CASSLRGHNEQFF
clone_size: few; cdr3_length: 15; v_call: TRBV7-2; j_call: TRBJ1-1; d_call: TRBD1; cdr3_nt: TGTGCCAGCAGCTTAGCAGGACAGGTGGACACTGAAGCTTTCTTT; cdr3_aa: CASSLAGQVDTEAFF
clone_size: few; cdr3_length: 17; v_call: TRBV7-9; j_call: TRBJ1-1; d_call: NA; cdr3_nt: TGTGCCAGCAGCTTAGTTAATTTTTTGGGCAGTCACACTGAAGCTTTCTTT; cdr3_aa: CASSLVNFLGSHTEAFF
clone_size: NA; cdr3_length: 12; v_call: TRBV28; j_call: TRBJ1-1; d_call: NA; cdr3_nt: TGTGCCAGCAGTTTTAGCGACCGGGAGGCTTTCTTT; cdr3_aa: CASSFSDREAFF
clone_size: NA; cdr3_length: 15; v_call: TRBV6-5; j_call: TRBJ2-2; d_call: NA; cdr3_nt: TGTGCCAGCGGGGTGGGGGGACCGAACACCGGGGAGCTGTTTTTT; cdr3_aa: CASGVGGPNTGELFF
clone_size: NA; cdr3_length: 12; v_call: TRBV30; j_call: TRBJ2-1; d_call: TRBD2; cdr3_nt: TGTGCCTGGAGTCGCCGGGGAGGGGAAGAGTTCTTC; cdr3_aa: CAWSRRGGEEFF
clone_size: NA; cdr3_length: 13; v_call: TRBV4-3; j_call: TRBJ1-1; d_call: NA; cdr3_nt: TGCGCCAGCAGCCCACGGGGAGATACTGAAGCTTTCTTT; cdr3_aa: CASSPRGDTEAFF
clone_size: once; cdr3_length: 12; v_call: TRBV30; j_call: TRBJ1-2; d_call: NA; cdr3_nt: TGTGCCTGGATCACAGGGTTCTATGGCTACACCTTC; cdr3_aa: CAWITGFYGYTF
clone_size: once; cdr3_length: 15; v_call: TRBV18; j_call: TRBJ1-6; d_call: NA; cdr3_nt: TGTGCCAGCTCACCGCTCCCAGGGACAAATTCACCCCTCCACTTT; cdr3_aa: CASSPLPGTNSPLHF
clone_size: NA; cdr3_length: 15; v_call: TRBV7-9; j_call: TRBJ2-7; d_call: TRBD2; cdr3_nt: TGTGCCAGCAGCGTAAAACTAGCGGGAGGGTACGAGCAGTACTTC; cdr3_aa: CASSVKLAGGYEQYF
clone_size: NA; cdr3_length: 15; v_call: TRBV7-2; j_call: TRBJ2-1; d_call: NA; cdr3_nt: TGTGCCAGCAGCTTAGCTCCAGCGGAGAACAATGAGCAGTTCTTC; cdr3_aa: CASSLAPAENNEQFF
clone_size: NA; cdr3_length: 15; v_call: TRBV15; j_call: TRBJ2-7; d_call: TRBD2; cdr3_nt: TGTGCCACCAGCAGTGAACCGGGACTAGCTTACGAGCAGTACTTC; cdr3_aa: CATSSEPGLAYEQYF
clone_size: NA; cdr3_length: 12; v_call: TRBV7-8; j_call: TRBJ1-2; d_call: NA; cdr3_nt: TGTGCCAGCAGCCGGGACACCTATGGCTACACCTTC; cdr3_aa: CASSRDTYGYTF
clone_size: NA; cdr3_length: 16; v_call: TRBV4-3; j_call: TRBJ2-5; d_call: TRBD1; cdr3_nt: TGCGCCAGCAGCCAGGAAAGACAGGGAAAACAAGAGACCCAGTACTTC; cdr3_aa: CASSQERQGKQETQYF
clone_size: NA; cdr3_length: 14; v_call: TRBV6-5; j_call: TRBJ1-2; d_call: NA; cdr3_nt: TGTGCCTCCAGGCCCGACAGTGCTAACTATGGCTACACCTTC; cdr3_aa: CASRPDSANYGYTF
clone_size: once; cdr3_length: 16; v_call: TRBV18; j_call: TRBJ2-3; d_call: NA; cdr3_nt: TGTGCCAGCTCACCAGAGACTAGTGGAAACACAGATACGCAGTATTTT; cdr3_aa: CASSPETSGNTDTQYF
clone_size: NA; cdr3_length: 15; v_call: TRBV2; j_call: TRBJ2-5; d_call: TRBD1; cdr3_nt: TGTGCCAGCAGTGAATCCCGGACAGGGTTGGAGACCCAGTACTTC; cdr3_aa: CASSESRTGLETQYF
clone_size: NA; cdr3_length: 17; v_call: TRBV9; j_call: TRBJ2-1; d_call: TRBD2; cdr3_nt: TGTGCCAGCAGCTTAACGGGGGGTGCCAGCTCCTACAATGAGCAGTTCTTC; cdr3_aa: CASSLTGGASSYNEQFF